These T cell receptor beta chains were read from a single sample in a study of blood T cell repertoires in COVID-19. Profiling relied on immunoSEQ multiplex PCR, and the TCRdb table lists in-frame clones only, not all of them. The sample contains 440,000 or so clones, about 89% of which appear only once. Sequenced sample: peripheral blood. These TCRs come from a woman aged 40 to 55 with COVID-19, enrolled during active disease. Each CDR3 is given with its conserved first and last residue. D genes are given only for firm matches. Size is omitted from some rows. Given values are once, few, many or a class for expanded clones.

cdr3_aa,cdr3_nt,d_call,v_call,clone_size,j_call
CASSIRGAGQPQHF,TGTGCCAGTAGTATCCGGGGGGCCGGGCAGCCCCAGCATTTT,-,TRBV19,-,TRBJ1-5
CASSPYRATNEKLFF,TGTGCCAGCAGCCCGTACCGGGCAACTAATGAAAAACTGTTTTTT,-,TRBV7-9,few,TRBJ1-4
CASSYQQGFHGEKLFF,TGTGCCAGCAGTTACCAACAGGGGTTCCATGGTGAAAAACTGTTTTTT,TRBD1,TRBV6-5,-,TRBJ1-4
CASSDEVGGGTEAFF,TGTGCCAGCAGTGACGAAGTTGGGGGCGGAACTGAAGCTTTCTTT,-,TRBV6-4,-,TRBJ1-1
CASSRELQEKLFF,TGTGCCAGCAGCCGGGAGTTACAAGAAAAACTGTTTTTT,-,TRBV7-2,once,TRBJ1-4
CASSINSPNYGYTF,TGTGCCAGTAGTATAAACAGCCCCAACTATGGCTACACCTTC,-,TRBV19,once,TRBJ1-2
CASSLDSGFTTDTQYF,TGTGCCAGCAGCTTGGATTCAGGCTTCACCACAGATACGCAGTATTTT,-,TRBV5-8,-,TRBJ2-3
CAISPGGQPNTEAFF,TGTGCCATCAGTCCGGGGGGGCAGCCGAACACTGAAGCTTTCTTT,-,TRBV10-3,-,TRBJ1-1
CASRGTVTNEKLFF,TGCGCCAGCAGGGGGACAGTAACTAATGAAAAACTGTTTTTT,TRBD1,TRBV5-1,-,TRBJ1-4
CASSPSPLQGGNTIYF,TGTGCCAGCAGCCCCTCCCCTTTACAGGGAGGAAACACCATATATTTT,-,TRBV7-2,-,TRBJ1-3
CASSYGGPGELFF,TGTGCCAGCAGTTACGGGGGTCCGGGGGAGCTGTTTTTT,-,TRBV27,-,TRBJ2-2
CASSLGGPEAFF,TGTGCCAGCAGCTTAGGCGGGCCTGAAGCTTTCTTT,-,TRBV7-9,-,TRBJ1-1
CASSVSYEQYF,TGTGCCAGCAGTGTCAGCTACGAGCAGTACTTC,-,TRBV28,-,TRBJ2-7
CASSLGRSEKLFF,TGTGCCAGCAGTTTGGGGCGGTCTGAAAAACTGTTTTTT,-,TRBV28,-,TRBJ1-4
CASSLETGYEQYF,TGTGCCAGCTCACTAGAGACAGGCTACGAGCAGTACTTC,-,TRBV18,-,TRBJ2-7
CASSLGQARASYNEQFF,TGTGCCAGCTCACTTGGACAGGCCAGGGCCAGTTACAATGAGCAGTTCTTC,TRBD1,TRBV18,-,TRBJ2-1
CSTGTHYEQYF,TGCAGCACGGGGACACACTACGAGCAGTACTTC,-,TRBV29-1,-,TRBJ2-7